The 32 T cell receptor beta chains listed next were all sequenced from one sample in a study of siplizumab effects on memory and regulatory T cells. Repertoires were generated with immunoSEQ multiplex PCR, while TCRdb's copy carries only in-frame clones and drops some. The data contain about 100,000 clones, more than 85% of them singletons. The specimen sequenced was CD4+ T cells sorted from blood. These receptors all stem from a human donor in good health.

The rearrangement uses TRBV19 and TRBJ2-1; TRBD1 aligns across 7 bases. The CDR3 covers 15 residues. The V gene's germline CDR1 is LNHDA and CDR2 SQIVND (reference sequence). Trimming removed 2 bases from V and 7 bases from J; junction bases left unmatched: 8. CDR3 sequence (DNA): TGTGCCAGTAGTATAATAGGGGGCGCAACAAATGAGCAGTTCTTC. It yields the protein CASSIIGGATNEQFF.

The gene calls are TRBV4-1 and TRBJ2-1; D uncertain. Between the trimmed V and J ends, which lost 4 bases and 4 bases, there was a span of 8 bases. Germline V gene data show CDR1 as MGHRA and CDR2 as YSYEKL. The CDR3 loop spans 13 amino acids. The CDR3 loop reads CASSPPRYNEQFF. The CDR3 DNA follows: TGCGCCAGCAGCCCACCTCGGTACAATGAGCAGTTCTTC.

This chain links TRBV6-1 with TRBJ1-5, with 7 positions matching TRBD1. Germline V lookup: CDR1 MNHNS, CDR2 SASEGT. The CDR3 runs to 13 residues. The V gene end was trimmed by 8 bases and the J gene end by 6 bases; junction bases not matched to a gene: 7. The CDR3 DNA follows: TGTGCCAGCGGAGACAGGGTTTTTCAGCCCCAGCATTTT. This encodes CASGDRVFQPQHF.

This clone was seen a handful of times. This chain joins TRBV27 and TRBJ1-2, with D perhaps matching TRBD1 (5 bases). Looked up from germline, CDR1 is MNHEY and CDR2 is SMNVEV (reference sequence). The CDR3 covers 13 residues. The V end was cut by 6 bases, the J end by 1 base, with 9 bases between. The CDR3 is CASRRDGNYGYTF. The CDR3 coding sequence is TGTGCCAGCAGGAGGGACGGTAACTATGGCTACACCTTC.

This chain links TRBV6-5 with TRBJ2-1; D not certain. The CDR3 has 14 residues. V lost 2 bases to trimming and J lost 1 base, with 6 bases between them. In germline, CDR1 is MNHEY, CDR2 SVGAGI. The CDR3 loop reads CASSYDGSYNEQFF. The CDR3, as DNA: TGTGCCAGCAGTTACGACGGGTCCTACAATGAGCAGTTCTTC.

This chain joins TRBV28 and TRBJ2-7; D gene ambiguous. V lost 3 bases to trimming and J lost 7 bases, with 16 bases between them. Germline V gene sequence: CDR1 MDHEN, CDR2 SYDVKM. This CDR3 has 14 residues. The CDR3, as DNA: TGTGCCAGCAGTTTTGATCAGGTCCCTCGGGAGCAGTACTTC. Its protein is CASSFDQVPREQYF.

This chain uses TRBV19 with TRBJ1-1; unclear D gene. The V gene lost 6 bases and the J gene lost 7 bases, with 21 bases spanning the gap. Germline values: CDR1 LNHDA, CDR2 SQIVND (reference sequence). This CDR3 contains 15 residues. CDR3 DNA sequence: TGTGCCAGTAGCCCATACCGAATTCCCCCGGTTGAAGCTTTCTTT. Its translation is CASSPYRIPPVEAFF.

CDR3 loop: CASSLFRRGSSGANVLTF. As DNA, the CDR3 is TGTGCCAGCAGTTTATTCAGACGGGGGAGCTCTGGGGCCAACGTCCTGACTTTC. The chain uses TRBV28 and TRBJ2-6, with D perhaps matching TRBD2 (6 bases). The length of the CDR3 is 18 residues. CDR1 is MDHEN and CDR2 is SYDVKM in the germline V gene. Trimming took 1 base from V and 0 from J, leaving 13 bases between them.

V gene TRBV7-3 combines with J gene TRBJ2-1; D possibly corresponds to TRBD2 (6 bases). Looked up from germline, CDR1 is SGHTA and CDR2 is FQGTGA. V was shortened by 3 bases and J by 5 bases, with 11 bases between the two germline ends. The CDR3 consists of 14 residues. CDR3 nucleotides: TGTGCCAGCAGCTTCTTTAGCGGAAACAATGAGCAGTTCTTC. This codes for CASSFFSGNNEQFF.

A single count supports this clone. The chain employs TRBV18 and TRBJ2-2; 7 bases match TRBD1. Germline V gene data show CDR1 as KGHSH and CDR2 as LQKENI. The CDR3 consists of 14 residues. The ends lost 4 bases at V and 4 bases at J; junction bases unmatched: 3. CDR3 nucleotide sequence: TGTGCCAGCTCACGAGACAGGGCCACCGGGGAGCTGTTTTTT. Its protein product is CASSRDRATGELFF.

The chain joins TRBV9 to TRBJ2-1; 7 bases map to TRBD2. V gave up 3 bases and J gave up 1 base; unmatched junction bases: 7. CDR3 length: 16 residues. Germline lookup yields CDR1 SGDLS and CDR2 YYNGEE. The CDR3 bases are TGTGCCAGCAGCGAACTAGCGTACAGGTCCTACAATGAGCAGTTCTTC. It codes for CASSELAYRSYNEQFF.

This clone was counted a few times. The CDR3 is CASSLDRGGGETQYF. DNA for the CDR3: TGTGCCAGCAGCTTGGACAGGGGAGGGGGAGAGACCCAGTACTTC. The rearrangement joins TRBV5-4 to TRBJ2-5; D assignment may be TRBD1 or TRBD2 (7 bases each). V was clipped by 0 bases and J by 4 bases, with 13 bases between them. The V gene's germline CDR1 is SGHNT and CDR2 YYREEE (reference sequence). The CDR3 is made up of 15 amino acids.

This chain connects TRBV14 to TRBJ2-7; D may correspond to TRBD1 or TRBD2 (5 bases each). Germline lookup yields CDR1 SGHDN and CDR2 FVKESK. V was shortened by 4 bases and J by 4 bases, with 20 bases between the two germline ends. CDR3 length equals 16 residues. The DNA for the CDR3 is TGTGCCAGCAGCCCATACGGGACCCAGTTAGGATACGAGCAGTACTTC. Residues: CASSPYGTQLGYEQYF.

This clone was observed once. The V and J genes are TRBV5-1 and TRBJ1-6, with D maybe TRBD1 (5 bases). The V gene's germline CDR1 is SGHRS and CDR2 YFSETQ. Trimming took 4 bases from V and 14 from J, leaving 13 bases between them. This CDR3 has 12 amino acids. The CDR3 DNA is TGCGCCAGCAGCGCGGAAGGGGTATCCCTCCACTTT. Translating gives CASSAEGVSLHF. Variable domain in full (rest from reference TRBV5-1 and TRBJ1-6): KAGVTQTPRYLIKTRGQQVTLSCSPISGHRSVSWYQQTPGQGLQFLFEYFSETQRNKGNFPGRFSGRQFSNSRSEMNVSTLELGDSALYLCASSAEGVSLHFGNGTRLTVT.

The chain uses TRBV27 and TRBJ2-2; 8 positions agree with TRBD2. Trimming removed 5 bases from V and 8 bases from J; junction bases left unmatched: 7. The CDR3 is 14 residues long. CDR1 MNHEY and CDR2 SMNVEV come from the germline V gene (reference sequence). In DNA, the CDR3 is TGTGCCAGCAGTGGGCTAGCGGGCGAGGGGGAGCTGTTTTTT. Its translation: CASSGLAGEGELFF.

This chain joins TRBV4-1 and TRBJ2-3, with D unresolved. This CDR3 has 17 residues. Germline V CDR1 and CDR2: MGHRA, YSYEKL. Trimming stripped 3 bases from V and 2 bases from J, with 18 bases between. The CDR3 sequence is CASSHRSVAADTDTQYF. The DNA for the CDR3 is TGCGCCAGCAGCCACCGAAGCGTCGCAGCTGACACAGATACGCAGTATTTT.

The V gene is TRBV7-2, the J gene TRBJ2-5; TRBD1 might be the D (6 bases). Germline values: CDR1 SGHTA, CDR2 FQGNSA. Trimming cost V 5 bases and J 2 bases, with 18 bases left between them. This CDR3 has 16 amino acids. CDR3 coding DNA: TGTGCCAGCAGCCTACTTGGGGTGGGACAACAAGAGACCCAGTACTTC. Translated, it gives CASSLLGVGQQETQYF. Looking up the rest from reference TRBV7-2 and TRBJ2-5 gives the full variable domain: GAGVSQSPSNKVTEKGKDVELRCDPISGHTALYWYRQSLGQGLEFLIYFQGNSAPDKSGLPSDRFSAERTGGSVSTLTIQRTQQEDSAVYLCASSLLGVGQQETQYFGPGTRLLVL.

J is TRBJ2-7 and V is TRBV19; 9 nucleotides align to TRBD1. J was trimmed by 0 bases and V by 5 bases; bases with no gene match: 5. The CDR3 loop spans 15 amino acids. Germline CDR1 is LNHDA and CDR2 is SQIVND (reference sequence). DNA of the CDR3: TGTGCCAGTAGTCCGACGGACAGGGGCTCCTACGAGCAGTACTTC. This sequence encodes CASSPTDRGSYEQYF.

This clone was counted between two and nine times. The V call is TRBV28, the J call TRBJ1-5; D perhaps matches TRBD1 (6 bases). V was clipped by 10 bases and J by 2 bases, with 12 bases between them. The CDR3 length is 13 residues. The germline V gene has CDR1 MDHEN and CDR2 SYDVKM. The CDR3 protein is CATTDRRNQPQHF. CDR3 nucleotides: TGTGCCACCACCGACAGGCGCAATCAGCCCCAGCATTTT.

The J gene is TRBJ2-7, the V gene TRBV4-2, with TRBD2 matching 12 bases. Germline CDR1 reads LGHNA; CDR2 reads YNFKEQ. CDR3 length equals 16 residues. Trimming at V came to 0 bases and at J to 5 bases, leaving 5 bases not matched to a gene. The CDR3 sequence is CASSQDWTSGTNEQYF. As DNA, the CDR3 is TGTGCCAGCAGCCAAGATTGGACTAGCGGGACAAACGAGCAGTACTTC.

The V and J genes are TRBV7-2 and TRBJ2-7; D may be TRBD1 (6 bases). V lost 5 bases and J lost 1, with 15 bases in between. This CDR3 region has 15 residues. CDR1 and CDR2 from the germline V gene are SGHTA and FQGNSA. The CDR3: CASSPDTGWSYEQYF. The CDR3 DNA follows: TGTGCCAGCAGCCCCGATACAGGGTGGTCCTACGAGCAGTACTTC. The whole variable domain, remainder taken from reference TRBV7-2 and TRBJ2-7, is GAGVSQSPSNKVTEKGKDVELRCDPISGHTALYWYRQSLGQGLEFLIYFQGNSAPDKSGLPSDRFSAERTGGSVSTLTIQRTQQEDSAVYLCASSPDTGWSYEQYFGPGTRLTVT.

The CDR3 sequence: CASSFRTGAAGELFF. The CDR3 nucleotides read TGCGCCAGCAGCTTCAGGACAGGAGCTGCCGGGGAGCTGTTTTTT. This chain joins TRBV5-1 and TRBJ2-2, with 7 bases matching TRBD1. CDR3 size: 15 residues. J was trimmed by 6 bases and V by 2 bases; bases with no gene match: 7. Germline CDR1 SGHRS, CDR2 YFSETQ.

V is TRBV6-5 and J is TRBJ1-1; D gene ambiguous. The V gene lost 5 bases and the J gene lost 4 bases, with 5 bases spanning the gap. Germline V CDR1 and CDR2: MNHEY, SVGAGI. This CDR3 comprises 11 residues. DNA of the CDR3: TGTGCCAGCAGTCGGGGCACTGAAGCTTTCTTT. Residues: CASSRGTEAFF.

The chain employs TRBV7-9 and TRBJ1-1; 8 bases line up with TRBD1. Germline-derived CDR1 and CDR2 are SEHNR and FQNEAQ (reference sequence). V lost 2 bases and J lost 2; bases outside the gene matches: 7. This CDR3 spans 16 amino acids. The CDR3 loop reads CASSLQGASPNTEAFF. For the CDR3, the DNA is TGTGCCAGCAGCTTACAGGGGGCATCCCCTAACACTGAAGCTTTCTTT.

V is TRBV7-9 and J is TRBJ2-5, with 7 bases lining up with TRBD2. Germline lookup yields CDR1 SEHNR and CDR2 FQNEAQ (reference sequence). The CDR3 contains 16 residues. V shed 3 bases and J 2 bases; nucleotides not matched to a gene: 9. Here the CDR3 DNA reads TGTGCCAGCAGCTTGGGGAGGGCGGGTCGGCAAGAGACCCAGTACTTC. As protein: CASSLGRAGRQETQYF. The entire variable domain, with the rest obtained from reference TRBV7-9 and TRBJ2-5, is as follows: DTGVSQNPRHKITKRGQNVTFRCDPISEHNRLYWYRQTLGQGPEFLTYFQNEAQLEKSRLLSDRFSAERPKGSFSTLEIQRTEQGDSAMYLCASSLGRAGRQETQYFGPGTRLLVL.

The chain carries TRBV5-6 and TRBJ1-1; D is ambiguous. This CDR3 contains 14 residues. The ends were cut back, 0 bases at V and 4 bases at J, with 10 bases in the middle. CDR1 and CDR2 (germline): SGHDT, YYEEEE. The CDR3 loop is CASSLELSRTEAFF. The DNA for the CDR3 is TGTGCCAGCAGCTTGGAATTATCACGCACTGAAGCTTTCTTT.

The V call is TRBV11-3, the J call TRBJ2-1, with 9 bases fitting TRBD2. Germline CDR1 is SGHNT and CDR2 is YENEEA. The CDR3 runs to 15 residues. J lost 4 bases, V lost 5 bases, and 6 bases had no gene match. CDR3 DNA: TGTGCCAGCAGCCAAATAGCGGGAGCGTACAATGAGCAGTTCTTC. Protein sequence: CASSQIAGAYNEQFF.

This rearrangement joins TRBV19 to TRBJ1-2, with D possibly matching TRBD1 (5 bases). Germline V CDR1 and CDR2: LNHDA, SQIVND (reference sequence). V dropped 5 bases and J dropped 2 bases, with 12 bases sitting between them. The CDR3 has 14 amino acids. CDR3 region: CASSFGHSNYGYTF. The CDR3 bases are TGTGCCAGTAGTTTTGGACACTCCAACTATGGCTACACCTTC.

The chain couples TRBV7-9 to TRBJ2-7; D remains unclear. Trimming took 3 bases from V and 6 from J, leaving 12 bases between them. CDR3 length: 13 residues. Germline V gene data show CDR1 as SEHNR and CDR2 as FQNEAQ (reference sequence). The CDR3 spells CASSFGFMGEQYF. In nucleotides, the CDR3 is TGTGCCAGCAGCTTTGGGTTCATGGGCGAGCAGTACTTC.

V usage is TRBV27 and J usage is TRBJ2-1, with 7 bases identical to TRBD2. CDR1 is MNHEY, CDR2 SMNVEV, per germline (reference sequence). The CDR3 runs to 15 residues. With V trimmed by 2 bases and J by 4 bases, 5 bases remained unmatched. CDR3 in amino acids: CASSLRSGEYNEQFF. The CDR3 nucleotides are TGTGCCAGCAGTTTACGAAGCGGGGAGTACAATGAGCAGTTCTTC.

J is TRBJ1-1 and V is TRBV28; 9 nucleotides match TRBD1. Looked up from germline, CDR1 is MDHEN and CDR2 is SYDVKM. V dropped 5 bases and J dropped 0; count of bases not matched to a gene: 4. There are 15 residues in the CDR3. The CDR3 region is CASSGQGSMNTEAFF. The CDR3 DNA follows: TGTGCCAGCAGTGGACAGGGGTCGATGAACACTGAAGCTTTCTTT.

This clone was recorded once. The chain recombines TRBV7-9 with TRBJ1-1, with a weak D call TRBD1 (6 bases). From germline, CDR1 is SEHNR and CDR2 FQNEAQ (reference sequence). This CDR3 has 13 amino acids. The ends were cut back, 7 bases at V and 4 bases at J, with 13 bases in the middle. The CDR3 spells CASNQQGFTEAFF. The DNA for the CDR3 is TGTGCCAGCAACCAACAGGGTTTCACTGAAGCTTTCTTT.